The 5 T cell receptor beta chains listed next were all sequenced from one sample in a study of low-dose radiotherapy and immunotherapy resistance in tumors. Primers targeting TRAV and TRBV primed first-strand cDNA, covering alpha and beta chains. TCRs were put through approximately 20 PCR cycles of amplification with Phusion. A constant-region primer and the V-primer adapter served as the primer pair. TCRdb reprocessed the reads via MiXCR and lists one record per CDR3 protein. The sample lists around 83,000 distinct CDR3 sequences, about 19% occurring once. Stated time point: before trial treatment. Here the sequenced sample was PBMCs, taken before treatment. The origin of the receptors is a male donor with prostate cancer.

This clonotype showed up many times. The chain couples TRBV7-2 to TRBJ1-1; 8 bases map to TRBD1. The germline V gene encodes CDR1 SGHTA and CDR2 FQGNSA. V lost 5 bases and J lost 1; bases outside the gene matches: 9. The CDR3 is made up of 16 amino acids. CDR3 sequence reads: CASSRQSGTGNTEAFF. The CDR3 DNA reads as TGTGCCAGCAGCCGACAGTCCGGGACAGGGAACACTGAAGCTTTCTTT.

The V gene is TRBV6-1, the J gene TRBJ2-7, with D possibly TRBD1 on 6 matching bases. The CDR3 is 14 residues long. Germline CDR1 reads MNHNS; CDR2 reads SASEGT. The V end was cut by 11 bases, the J end by 0 bases, with 17 bases between. The CDR3 DNA follows: TGTGCCTCTCAGACAGGATTAGGCTCCTACGAGCAGTACTTC. This encodes CASQTGLGSYEQYF.

Points on this clonotype: A far bigger clonotype differs at one base, so this is likely a read error. The CDR3 protein is CTSSRGLIETQYF. The DNA for the CDR3 is TGTACCAGCAGCAGGGGACTAATTGAGACCCAGTACTTC. The chain couples TRBV13 to TRBJ2-5, with D possibly TRBD2 on 7 matching bases. CDR3 length equals 13 residues. Germline CDR1 PRHDT, CDR2 FYEKMQ (reference sequence). Supplemented by reference TRBV13 and TRBJ2-5, the full variable domain reads AAGVIQSPRHLIKEKRETATLKCYPIPRHDTVYWYQQGPGQDPQFLISFYEKMQSDKGSIPDRFSAQQFSDYHSELNMSSLELGDSALYFCTSSRGLIETQYFGPGTRLLVL.

This clonotype was detected many times. The J gene is TRBJ2-7, the V gene TRBV6-2 or TRBV6-3, with D maybe TRBD2 (6 bases). V was trimmed by 3 bases and J by 3 bases, leaving 9 bases between them. The CDR3 is 13 amino acids. Germline lookup yields CDR1 MNHEY and CDR2 SVGEGT. The DNA for the CDR3 is TGTGCCAGCAGTTATAGGCGGGACTACGAGCAGTACTTC. Translating it yields CASSYRRDYEQYF.

This clonotype occurred many times. The chain carries TRBV9 and TRBJ2-7; 7 bases line up with TRBD2. The trim removed 4 bases at V and 2 bases at J, leaving 9 bases unmatched. There are 15 residues in the CDR3. The germline CDR1 and CDR2 sequences are SGDLS and YYNGEE. As DNA, the CDR3 is TGTGCCAGCAGCAGAACGGGAGGCTCCACCTACGAGCAGTACTTC. Its protein is CASSRTGGSTYEQYF. Filled out from reference TRBV9 and TRBJ2-7, the complete variable domain reads DSGVTQTPKHLITATGQRVTLRCSPRSGDLSVYWYQQSLDQGLQFLIQYYNGEERAKGNILERFSAQQFPDLHSELNLSSLELGDSALYFCASSRTGGSTYEQYFGPGTRLTVT.